Each of the 3 T cell receptor beta chains below was sequenced from the same sample in a study of CD8 T cells in ankylosing spondylitis. TCRdb reprocessed the 5' RACE reads via MiXCR and lists one record per CDR3 protein. The sample consists of 400,000 or so distinct CDR3 sequences, roughly a quarter of them appearing once. Antigens for these TCRs are unknown. Study findings and constraints: A motif of 7 to 9 highly homologous TCR beta variants was seen as apparently characteristic of ankylosing spondylitis blood.

The specimen was blood, either unsorted or a sorted T cell fraction (not recorded which). The receptor source for this set is a male donor with ankylosing spondylitis.

This clonotype has a count of ten or more. One end of the junction is discordant with germline, which a read error may explain. The genes are TRBV7-8 and TRBJ2-6; no firm D call. The CDR3 loop spans 14 amino acids. From germline, CDR1 is SGHVS and CDR2 FQNEAQ. The CDR3 coding sequence is TGTGCCAGCAGTTTAGCCTCTGGGGCCAACGTCCTGACTTTC. It encodes CASSLASGANVLTF.

In this sample, this clonotype turned up a few times. V gene TRBV24-1 combines with J gene TRBJ2-5; TRBD1 matches 9 bases. CDR3 length: 21 amino acids. Germline V gives CDR1 KGHDR, CDR2 SFDVKD. V was pared by 4 bases and J by 2 bases, with 22 bases of the junction left unmatched. The CDR3 loop reads CATSDPAIRTGAGFPQETQYF. Here the CDR3 DNA reads TGTGCCACCAGTGACCCTGCTATACGGACAGGGGCCGGATTCCCACAAGAGACCCAGTACTTC.

The chain recombines TRBV12-3 or TRBV12-4 with TRBJ1-1, with a tentative D call TRBD1 (5 bases). V lost 6 bases to trimming and J lost 1 base, with 15 bases between them. The CDR3 consists of 15 residues. Here the CDR3 DNA reads TGTGCCAGCAGCTCCTCTAGGGGCGGGAACACTGAAGCTTTCTTT. As protein: CASSSSRGGNTEAFF.